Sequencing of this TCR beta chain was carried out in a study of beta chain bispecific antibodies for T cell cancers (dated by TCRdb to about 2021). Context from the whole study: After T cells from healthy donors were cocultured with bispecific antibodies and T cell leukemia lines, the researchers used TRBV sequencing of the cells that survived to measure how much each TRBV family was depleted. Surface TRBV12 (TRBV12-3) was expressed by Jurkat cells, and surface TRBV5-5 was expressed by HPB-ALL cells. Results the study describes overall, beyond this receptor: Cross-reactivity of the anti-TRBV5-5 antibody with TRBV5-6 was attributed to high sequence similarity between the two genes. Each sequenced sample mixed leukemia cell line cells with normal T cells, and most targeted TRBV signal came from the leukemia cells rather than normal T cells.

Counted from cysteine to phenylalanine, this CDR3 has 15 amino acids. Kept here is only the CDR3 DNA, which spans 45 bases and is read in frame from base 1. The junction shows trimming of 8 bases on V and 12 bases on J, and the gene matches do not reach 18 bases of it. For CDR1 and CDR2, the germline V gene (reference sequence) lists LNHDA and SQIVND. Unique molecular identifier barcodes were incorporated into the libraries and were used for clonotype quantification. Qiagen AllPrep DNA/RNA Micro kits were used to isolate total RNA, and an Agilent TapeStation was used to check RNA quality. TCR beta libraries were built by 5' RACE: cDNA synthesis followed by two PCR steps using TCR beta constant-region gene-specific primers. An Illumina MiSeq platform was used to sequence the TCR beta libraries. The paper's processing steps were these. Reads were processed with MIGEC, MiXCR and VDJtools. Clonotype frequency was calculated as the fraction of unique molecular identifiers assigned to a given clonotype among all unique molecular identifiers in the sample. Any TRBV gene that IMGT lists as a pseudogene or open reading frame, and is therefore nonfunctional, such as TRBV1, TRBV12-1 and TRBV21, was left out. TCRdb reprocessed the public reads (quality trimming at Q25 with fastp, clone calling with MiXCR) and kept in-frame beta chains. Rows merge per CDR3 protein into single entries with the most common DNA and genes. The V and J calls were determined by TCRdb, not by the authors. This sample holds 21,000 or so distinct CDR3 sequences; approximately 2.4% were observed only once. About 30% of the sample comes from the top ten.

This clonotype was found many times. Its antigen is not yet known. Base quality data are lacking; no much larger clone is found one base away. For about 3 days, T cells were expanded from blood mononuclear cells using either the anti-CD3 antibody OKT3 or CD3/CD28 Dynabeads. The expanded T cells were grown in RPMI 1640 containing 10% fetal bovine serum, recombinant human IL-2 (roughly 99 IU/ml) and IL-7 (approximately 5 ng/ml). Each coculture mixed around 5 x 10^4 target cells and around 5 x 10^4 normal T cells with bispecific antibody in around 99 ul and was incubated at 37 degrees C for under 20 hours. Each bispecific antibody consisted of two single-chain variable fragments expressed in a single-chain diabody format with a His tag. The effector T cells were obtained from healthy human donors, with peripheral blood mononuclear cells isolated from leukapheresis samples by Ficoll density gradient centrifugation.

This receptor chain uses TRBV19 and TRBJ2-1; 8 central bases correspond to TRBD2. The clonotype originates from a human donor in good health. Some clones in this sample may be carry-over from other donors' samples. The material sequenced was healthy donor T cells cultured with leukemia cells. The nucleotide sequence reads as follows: TGTGCCAGTTCCTGTAGAGGTAGCGGGGTGAGTGTGCAGTTCTTC. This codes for CASSCRGSGVSVQFF.